This T cell receptor beta chain originates from a study of a mutant IDH1 vaccine in newly diagnosed glioma. Across the study: Onset of vaccination occurred 4-6 weeks following radiotherapy alone, or with temozolomide cycles. Broader study findings: Among top peripheral T cell clonotypes, changes seemed unrelated to pseudoprogression.

TCRdb keeps only in-frame clones here, not all; method: immunoSEQ multiplex PCR. The sample holds fewer than 30,000 clones; more than 70% are singletons and the top ten take approximately 8.4%. Time point given: week 23, last vaccination. The investigators gave 300 ug of mutant IDH1 20-mer peptide in each vaccine dose, together with topical imiquimod. J lost 3 bases, V lost 6 bases, and 4 bases had no gene match. Germline V gene lookup returns CDR1 LNHDA and CDR2 SQIVND (reference sequence). The CDR3 is made up of 14 amino acids. With respect to this clone: Its antigen is undetermined.

This chain links TRBV19 with TRBJ2-7; TRBD1 matches 11 bases. This sample comprised PBMCs, obtained from a glioma patient whose treatment included an IDH1 peptide vaccine. This sequence was found in a woman between 18 and 29 years old with glioma. The CDR3 DNA is TGTGCCAGTAGACGGGGGACAGGGGGCTACGAGCAGTACTTC. Its translation: CASRRGTGGYEQYF.